This TCR beta chain originates from a study of PD-1 blockade in classical Hodgkin lymphoma. The study's findings and limits: Healthy donors were reported to have higher baseline TCR diversity than newly diagnosed patients.

The CDR3 extends over 16 amino acids. Deletions cut 0 bases from V and 2 bases from J, with 13 bases between. Germline V gives CDR1 LGHNA, CDR2 YNFKEQ. With no exception, relapse followed autologous stem cell transplantation in all patients, and brentuximab vedotin exposure varied. Thawed PBMCs yielded CD4+ T cells through magnetic negative selection. With regard to this clone: The antigen remains unidentified.

Libraries were prepared by immunoSEQ multiplex PCR; TCRdb keeps only in-frame clonotypes and omits some of them. The repertoire has several thousand clones, about 80% of them found once; the top ten carry about 2.5%. This TCR was recovered from a human donor with classical Hodgkin lymphoma. This sequence joins TRBV4-2 and TRBJ2-5, with D possibly matching TRBD2 (6 bases). The sample consisted of CD4+ T cells from blood, taken at baseline. The CDR3 sequence is CASSQDPGGGQETQYF. CDR3 nucleotides: TGTGCCAGCAGCCAAGATCCTGGCGGAGGGCAAGAGACCCAGTACTTC.